This T cell receptor (beta chain) was recorded in a study of technical replicates of blood from a handful of donors. Only in-frame clones appear in the TCRdb table, and some are missing; sequencing was by immunoSEQ multiplex PCR. The sample carries roughly 80,000 clones, 85% to 95% recorded once. The germline CDR1 and CDR2 sequences are SEHNR and FQNEAQ (reference sequence). This CDR3 contains 12 residues. The V and J ends lost 5 bases and 4 bases respectively, with 9 bases between them. V gene TRBV7-9 combines with J gene TRBJ2-7; D call uncertain. The TCR comes from a human donor in good health. Sequenced sample: T cells isolated from PBMCs. CDR3 DNA sequence: TGTGCCAGCAGCCATAACTTGTACGAGCAGTACTTC. Its protein product is CASSHNLYEQYF.